The 13 T cell receptor beta chains below come from one sample, sequenced in a study of siplizumab effects on memory and regulatory T cells. Some clones are missing from TCRdb's copy, which holds only in-frame ones; the method was immunoSEQ multiplex PCR. This table holds 85,000 to 90,000 clones, around 90% found once. The sample comprised CD4+ T cells sorted from blood. Every receptor here comes from a human donor in good health.

The table lists this clone with a count of one. The chain is built from TRBV4-1 and TRBJ2-3; D uncertain. V was clipped by 4 bases and J by 5 bases, with 16 bases between them. Germline assignment: CDR1 MGHRA and CDR2 YSYEKL. This CDR3 has 15 amino acids. The CDR3 sequence: CASSLRGVVEDTQYF. In nucleotides, the CDR3 is TGCGCCAGCAGCCTCCGAGGTGTGGTTGAAGATACGCAGTATTTT.

CDR3 sequence (DNA): TGTGCCAGCAGCCTACAGGGGGCAGATACGCAGTATTTT. Translation gives CASSLQGADTQYF. The chain links TRBV7-2 to TRBJ2-3; 8 positions match TRBD1. Germline-derived CDR1 and CDR2 are SGHTA and FQGNSA. V lost 5 bases, J lost 4 bases, and 2 bases stayed unmatched. The CDR3 is 13 amino acids.

The V call is TRBV5-1, the J call TRBJ2-7; 9 bases are shared with TRBD1. This CDR3 has 15 residues. The germline CDR1 and CDR2 sequences are SGHRS and YFSETQ. V trimming: 0 bases; J trimming: 5 bases; junction bases outside the gene matches: 6. The chain's CDR3 is CASSLAGQGYHEQYF. The CDR3 nucleotides are TGCGCCAGCAGCTTGGCGGGACAGGGCTACCACGAGCAGTACTTC.

V is TRBV5-6 and J is TRBJ2-5; D perhaps matches TRBD2 (6 bases). CDR1 and CDR2 from the germline V gene are SGHDT and YYEEEE. The CDR3 loop spans 14 amino acids. Trimming took 4 bases from V and 4 from J, leaving 14 bases between them. The CDR3, as DNA: TGTGCCAGCAGCCACAACCTAGCGCGAGAGACCCAGTACTTC. This translates into CASSHNLARETQYF.

V and J are TRBV27 and TRBJ2-3; 11 bases are a match to TRBD2. The CDR3 sequence is 16 residues long. Germline values: CDR1 MNHEY, CDR2 SMNVEV (reference sequence). V was clipped by 5 bases and J by 1 base; unmatched bases: 5. This chain's CDR3 is CASSPGTSGRTDTQYF. CDR3 bases: TGTGCCAGCAGTCCCGGGACTAGCGGCCGCACAGATACGCAGTATTTT.

The rearrangement uses TRBV5-1 and TRBJ1-3, with D possibly TRBD1 on 6 matching bases. V was cut by 0 bases and J by 1 base, with 11 bases left in between. Per germline, CDR1 SGHRS and CDR2 YFSETQ. There are 16 residues in the CDR3. The CDR3 coding sequence is TGCGCCAGCAGCTTGGCTGGACAGAGATCTGGAAACACCATATATTTT. Its protein product is CASSLAGQRSGNTIYF.

This chain joins TRBV7-3 and TRBJ2-1; 7 nucleotides match TRBD1. There are 13 residues in the CDR3. The germline V gene has CDR1 SGHTA and CDR2 FQGTGA. V shed 5 bases and J 8 bases; nucleotides not matched to a gene: 6. CDR3 sequence: CASSPDRVYEQFF. The CDR3 DNA sequence: TGTGCCAGCAGCCCTGACAGGGTGTATGAGCAGTTCTTC.

This clone was seen just once. The rearrangement joins TRBV5-1 to TRBJ2-1; TRBD2 aligns across 13 bases. In germline, CDR1 is SGHRS, CDR2 YFSETQ. The CDR3 sequence is 15 residues long. The V segment lost 3 bases and the J segment 6 bases; nucleotides outside the gene matches: 3. The CDR3 region is CASSSGLAGTNEQFF. In DNA, the CDR3 is TGCGCCAGCAGCTCGGGACTAGCGGGGACCAATGAGCAGTTCTTC.

The chain joins TRBV18 to TRBJ2-3; D may be TRBD2 (6 bases). V lost 3 bases, J lost 3 bases, and 13 bases lay in between. Germline loops: CDR1 KGHSH, CDR2 LQKENI. The CDR3 has 15 residues. The CDR3 DNA reads TGTGCCAGCTCACCCACGGGGGATCGTACAGATACGCAGTATTTT. Protein sequence: CASSPTGDRTDTQYF. The variable domain in full, completed from reference TRBV18 and TRBJ2-3, reads NAGVMQNPRHLVRRRGQEARLRCSPMKGHSHVYWYRQLPEEGLKFMVYLQKENIIDESGMPKERFSAEFPKEGPSILRIQQVVRGDSAAYFCASSPTGDRTDTQYFGPGTRLTVL.

The rearrangement links TRBV5-4 to TRBJ1-2; TRBD1 aligns across 7 bases. Trimming removed 4 bases from V and 2 bases from J; junction bases left unmatched: 2. CDR3 size: 13 residues. Germline CDR1 is SGHNT and CDR2 is YYREEE (reference sequence). DNA of the CDR3: TGTGCCAGCAGCCCGGGACAGAACTATGGCTACACCTTC. Amino acids: CASSPGQNYGYTF. The variable domain in full, completed from reference TRBV5-4 and TRBJ1-2, reads ETGVTQSPTHLIKTRGQQVTLRCSSQSGHNTVSWYQQALGQGPQFIFQYYREEENGRGNFPPRFSGLQFPNYSSELNVNALELDDSALYLCASSPGQNYGYTFGSGTRLTVV.

The rearrangement uses TRBV6-6 and TRBJ1-2; a weak D match, TRBD1 (6 bases). CDR1 is MNHNY and CDR2 is SVGAGI in the germline V gene (reference sequence). Trimming left V 7 bases short and J 5 bases short, with 14 bases between. The CDR3 has 13 amino acids. The chain's CDR3 is CASTRRGNYGYTF. The CDR3 DNA sequence: TGTGCCAGCACGCGCAGGGGTAATTATGGCTACACCTTC.

This chain connects TRBV6-1 to TRBJ2-7; 7 bases are a match to TRBD1. This CDR3 contains 14 residues. From germline, CDR1 is MNHNS and CDR2 SASEGT. The V gene end was trimmed by 5 bases and the J gene end by 8 bases; junction bases not matched to a gene: 12. Written as DNA, the CDR3 is TGTGCCAGCAGTACCGACAGGGTCATCTCGCAGCAGTACTTC. It codes for CASSTDRVISQQYF.

This clone was counted once. V and J are TRBV7-8 and TRBJ2-1, with 10 bases identical to TRBD1. V was clipped by 4 bases and J by 9 bases; unmatched bases: 9. CDR3 length: 15 residues. Germline V gives CDR1 SGHVS, CDR2 FQNEAQ. The CDR3 region is CASSSPGQGRGEQFF. CDR3 in DNA: TGTGCCAGCAGCTCACCGGGACAGGGGCGGGGTGAGCAGTTCTTC.